This entry is about one T cell receptor beta chain. Its matching antigen is unknown. TCRdb re-called the PCR reads via MiXCR. Of about 16,000 clones listed, roughly 32% are singletons. Germline V gene data show CDR1 as SGHAT and CDR2 as FQDESV (reference sequence). The CDR3 is made up of 17 amino acids. V was clipped by 0 bases and J by 2 bases; unmatched bases: 5. The sample comes from a study of metastatic and nonmetastatic thyroid tumors. Study-level points and caveats: When malignant thyroid tumors were compared with benign nodules, TCR beta diversity was reportedly significantly higher in the malignant tumors. This held in both blood and tumor samples.

No treatment had been given to any patient before thyroid surgery. The genes are TRBV11-1 and TRBJ2-7; 12 nucleotides agree with TRBD2. The origin of this receptor is a female donor with papillary thyroid cancer or a benign thyroid nodule (not recorded which). Some clones in this sample may be carry-over from other donors' samples. Sequenced: tumor tissue. For the CDR3, the DNA is TGTGCCAGCAGCTTAGCGGCTCCTAGCGGGAGGGCCTACGAGCAGTACTTC. It yields the protein CASSLAAPSGRAYEQYF. Full variable domain (missing parts from reference TRBV11-1 and TRBJ2-7): EAEVAQSPRYKITEKSQAVAFWCDPISGHATLYWYRQILGQGPELLVQFQDESVVDDSQLPKDRFSAERLKGVDSTLKIQPAELGDSAMYLCASSLAAPSGRAYEQYFGPGTRLTVT.